What follows describes a single TCR beta chain. It lacks a known antigen. No much larger clone is present one base from it, and per-base qualities are unavailable. This record comes from a study of identical twins listed by TCRdb under 2016. Context from the whole study: To test whether fetal clonotypes persist, this study deep-sequenced TCR alpha and beta repertoires from monozygotic twins, from unrelated adults of various ages, and from cord blood. To rule out contamination, the twin experiments were replicated at different times with different library preparation protocols. On the study overall, not on this receptor specifically: Compared with coincidental sharing between unrelated individuals, an excess of low generation-probability sequences was observed among out-of-frame TCR alpha sequences shared between twins. Excess twin sharing in beta out-of-frame sequences was weaker because fewer shared sequences lowered the signal-to-noise ratio. Because the same donors could not be followed over many years, conclusions were based on cross-sectional statistical analysis. Invariant T cells such as MAIT and iNKT could partly confound zero-insertion analyses, though diverse VJ usage argued against this for most clonotypes. Out-of-frame TCR alpha sharing in monozygotic twins was systematically underestimated by recombination models, whereas sharing between unrelated individuals was in agreement with the recombination models. Fewer insertions were carried by abundant cord blood beta clonotypes; a weaker similar trend was observed in young adult naive repertoires, while no such trend was observed in memory repertoires.

The receptor library was made with 5' RACE. The sequencing machine was an Illumina HiSeq 2000. Template switching added a universal primer binding site, and the final cDNA carried a unique molecular identifier that allowed TCR cDNA molecules to be counted accurately. First-strand cDNA for TCR alpha and beta chains was synthesized from specific primers in the conserved constant-segment region. Each cDNA library was double barcoded, with a SMART-Mk sample barcode plus Illumina barcodes, to control for contamination. TruSeq adapter sequences and Illumina sample barcodes were added in two successive PCR steps. The Illumina HiSeq platform was used with custom primers to sequence TCR alpha and beta cDNA libraries. The authors' analysis ran thus. MiGEC processed the raw reads to extract unique molecular identifiers, while MiXCR was used to determine the CDR3 positions. Recombination models were inferred per individual with the repgenHMM and IGoR tools using an EM algorithm. Shared clonotypes were analyzed with the tcR package in R, and sharing was normalized by the product of cloneset sizes. Out-of-frame nonproductive sequences were analyzed to study raw recombination free of thymic and clonal selection effects. TCRdb redid the processing of the public reads, applying fastp at Q25 and MiXCR, and retained in-frame beta chains. All rows with the same CDR3 protein become a single entry with the most common DNA and genes. The V and J calls come from TCRdb's annotation, not from the publication. This sample has around 1.7 million distinct CDR3 sequences in its table, and roughly a third of those were observed once. Together, the top ten hold about 0.27% of the sample.

Every donor in the study was a healthy Caucasian. V trim: 0 bases; J trim: 3 bases; unmatched bases: 1. Counted from cysteine to phenylalanine, this CDR3 has 16 amino acids. The retained sequence is limited to the CDR3, 48 bases, with the frame set at the first base. The germline V gene sets CDR1 to SGHRS and CDR2 to YFSETQ. The sequencing input was cord blood. The origin of this receptor is a newborn girl in good health. Recombination connected TRBV5-1 to TRBJ2-2; 11 bases in the middle match TRBD2. For the CDR3, the sequence is CASSLGGLADTGELFF. The bases are TGCGCCAGCAGCTTGGGGGGACTAGCGGACACCGGGGAGCTGTTTTTT.